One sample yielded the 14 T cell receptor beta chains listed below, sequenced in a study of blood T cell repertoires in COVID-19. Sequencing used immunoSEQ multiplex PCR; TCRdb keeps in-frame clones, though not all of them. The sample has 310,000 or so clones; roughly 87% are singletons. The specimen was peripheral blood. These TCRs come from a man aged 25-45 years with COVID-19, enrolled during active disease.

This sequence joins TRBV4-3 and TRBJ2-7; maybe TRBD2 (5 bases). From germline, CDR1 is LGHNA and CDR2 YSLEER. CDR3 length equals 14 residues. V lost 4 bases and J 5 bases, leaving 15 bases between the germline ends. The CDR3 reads CASSPGKWADEQYF. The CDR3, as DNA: TGCGCCAGCAGCCCGGGGAAGTGGGCTGACGAGCAGTACTTC.

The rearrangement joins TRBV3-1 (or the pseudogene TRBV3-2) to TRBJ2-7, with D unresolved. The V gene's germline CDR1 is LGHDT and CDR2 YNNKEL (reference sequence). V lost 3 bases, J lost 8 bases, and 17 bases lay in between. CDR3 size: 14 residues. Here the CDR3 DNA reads TGTGCCAGCAGCCAGAGCACAGTTGGCCGCCAGCAGTACTTC. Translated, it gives CASSQSTVGRQQYF.

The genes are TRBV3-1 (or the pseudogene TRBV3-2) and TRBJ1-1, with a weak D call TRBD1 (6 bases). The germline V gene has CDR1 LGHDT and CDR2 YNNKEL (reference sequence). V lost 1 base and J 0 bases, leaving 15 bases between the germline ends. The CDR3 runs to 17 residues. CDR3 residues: CASSQVRTAHMNTEAFF. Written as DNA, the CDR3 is TGTGCCAGCAGCCAAGTGCGGACAGCCCACATGAACACTGAAGCTTTCTTT.

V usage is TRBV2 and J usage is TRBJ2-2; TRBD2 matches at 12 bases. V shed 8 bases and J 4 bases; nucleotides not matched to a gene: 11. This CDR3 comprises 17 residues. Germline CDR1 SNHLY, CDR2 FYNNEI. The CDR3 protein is CASYQLAGGSSTGELFF. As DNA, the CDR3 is TGTGCCAGCTACCAACTAGCGGGGGGTTCGAGCACCGGGGAGCTGTTTTTT.

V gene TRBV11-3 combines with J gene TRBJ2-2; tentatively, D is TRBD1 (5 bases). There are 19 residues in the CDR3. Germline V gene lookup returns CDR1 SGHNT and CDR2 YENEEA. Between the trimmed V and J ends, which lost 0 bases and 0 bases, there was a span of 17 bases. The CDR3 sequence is CASSLDPPDTYSNTGELFF. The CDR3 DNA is TGTGCCAGCAGCTTAGACCCACCGGACACCTATTCGAACACCGGGGAGCTGTTTTTT.

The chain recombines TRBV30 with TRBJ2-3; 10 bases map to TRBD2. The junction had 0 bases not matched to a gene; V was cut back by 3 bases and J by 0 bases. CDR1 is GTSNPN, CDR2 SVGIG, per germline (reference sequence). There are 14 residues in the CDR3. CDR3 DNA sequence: TGTGCCTGGAGACTAGCGGGAAGCACAGATACGCAGTATTTT. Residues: CAWRLAGSTDTQYF.

The DNA for the CDR3 is TGTGCCAGCAGCCCCAGGACAGGGGGCGACTATGGCTACACCTTC. Translating it yields CASSPRTGGDYGYTF. The V call is TRBV5-4, the J call TRBJ1-2; TRBD1 aligns across 11 bases. The germline CDR1 and CDR2 sequences are SGHNT and YYREEE (reference sequence). Germline trimming cut 4 bases from V and 3 bases from J; bases unmatched to any gene: 5. The CDR3 contains 15 residues.

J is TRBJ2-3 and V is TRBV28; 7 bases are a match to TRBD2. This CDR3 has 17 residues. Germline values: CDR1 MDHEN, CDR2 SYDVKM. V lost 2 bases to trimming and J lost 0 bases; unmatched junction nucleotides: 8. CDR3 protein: CASSLDILAASTDTQYF. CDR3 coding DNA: TGTGCCAGCAGTTTAGATATTCTAGCGGCTAGCACAGATACGCAGTATTTT.

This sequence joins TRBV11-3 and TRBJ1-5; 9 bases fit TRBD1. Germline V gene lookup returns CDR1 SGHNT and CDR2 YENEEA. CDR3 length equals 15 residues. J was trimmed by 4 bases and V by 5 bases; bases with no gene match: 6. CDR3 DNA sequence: TGTGCCAGCAGCGAGGGACAGGGCCCTAATCAGCCCCAGCATTTT. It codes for CASSEGQGPNQPQHF.

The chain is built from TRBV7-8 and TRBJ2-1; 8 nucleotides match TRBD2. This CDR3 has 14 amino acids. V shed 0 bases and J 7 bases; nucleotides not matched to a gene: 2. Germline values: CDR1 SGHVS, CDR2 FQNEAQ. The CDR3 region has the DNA TGTGCCAGCAGCTTAGCGGCTAGCGGGAATGAGCAGTTCTTC. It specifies CASSLAASGNEQFF.

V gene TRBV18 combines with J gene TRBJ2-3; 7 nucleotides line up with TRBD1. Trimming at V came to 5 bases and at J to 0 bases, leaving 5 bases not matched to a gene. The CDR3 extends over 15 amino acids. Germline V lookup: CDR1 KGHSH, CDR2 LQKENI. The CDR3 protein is CASSGWDSSTDTQYF. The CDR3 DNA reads TGTGCCAGCTCAGGTTGGGACAGTAGCACAGATACGCAGTATTTT.

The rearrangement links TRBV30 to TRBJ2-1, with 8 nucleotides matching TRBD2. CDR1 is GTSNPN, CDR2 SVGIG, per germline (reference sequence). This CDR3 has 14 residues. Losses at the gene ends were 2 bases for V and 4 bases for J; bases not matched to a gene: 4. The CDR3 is CAWSFASGYNEQFF. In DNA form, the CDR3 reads TGTGCCTGGAGTTTTGCTAGCGGGTACAATGAGCAGTTCTTC.

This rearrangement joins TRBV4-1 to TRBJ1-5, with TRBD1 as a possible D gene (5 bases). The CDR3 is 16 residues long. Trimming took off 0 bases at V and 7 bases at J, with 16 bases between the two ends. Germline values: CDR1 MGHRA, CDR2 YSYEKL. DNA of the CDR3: TGCGCCAGCAGCCAAGACGGTGTGGGGGGGGACCAGCCCCAGCATTTT. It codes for CASSQDGVGGDQPQHF.

In DNA, the CDR3 is TGTGCCAGCAGCTCGCAGGTTTCCTACGAGCAGTACTTC. Translation gives CASSSQVSYEQYF. The chain combines TRBV7-9 with TRBJ2-7, with D hard to call. There are 13 residues in the CDR3. From germline, CDR1 is SEHNR and CDR2 FQNEAQ (reference sequence). The V gene lost 4 bases and the J gene lost 1 base, with 8 bases spanning the gap.